This TCR beta chain was retrieved from a study of blood T cell repertoires in COVID-19. Each recovered donor of Cohort 3 presented with two negative PCRs, clearance, or symptom resolution. V lost 10 bases to trimming and J lost 8 bases; unmatched junction nucleotides: 10. Germline-derived CDR1 and CDR2 are MNHNY and SVGAGI (reference sequence). The length of the CDR3 is 12 residues. Using immunoSEQ multiplex PCR, the repertoire was profiled, and TCRdb retains in-frame clones only, with some absent. This sample yields over 300,000 clones, of which 80% to 90% are seen a single time; under 2.5% belongs to the top ten. This clone came up once.

Source material: PBMCs or T cells enriched from blood (not recorded which). The rearrangement joins TRBV6-6 to TRBJ1-2; the match to TRBD1 covers 7 bases. The TCR originated in a young man who had recovered from COVID-19. Written as DNA, the CDR3 is TGTGCCATCTCCGGGCAGGGGGACGGCTACACCTTC. This encodes CAISGQGDGYTF.